This T cell receptor beta chain was identified in a study of identifying expanded T cells in peripheral blood. Produced via immunoSEQ multiplex PCR; TCRdb's table is partial and in-frame only. The sample carries approximately 85,000 clones, just under 85% recorded once. CDR1 is SEHNR, CDR2 FQNEAQ, per germline (reference sequence). V trimming: 3 bases; J trimming: 5 bases; junction bases outside the gene matches: 6. The CDR3 length is 14 residues. Sequenced material: blood. This receptor was identified in a person aged 18-70 years in good health. J is TRBJ2-5 and V is TRBV7-9; 7 bases agree with TRBD2. CDR3 sequence (DNA): TGTGCCAGCAGCTTCAGCGGGGTCGGGGAGACCCAGTACTTC. It yields the protein CASSFSGVGETQYF. Filled out from reference TRBV7-9 and TRBJ2-5, the complete variable domain reads DTGVSQNPRHKITKRGQNVTFRCDPISEHNRLYWYRQTLGQGPEFLTYFQNEAQLEKSRLLSDRFSAERPKGSFSTLEIQRTEQGDSAMYLCASSFSGVGETQYFGPGTRLLVL.